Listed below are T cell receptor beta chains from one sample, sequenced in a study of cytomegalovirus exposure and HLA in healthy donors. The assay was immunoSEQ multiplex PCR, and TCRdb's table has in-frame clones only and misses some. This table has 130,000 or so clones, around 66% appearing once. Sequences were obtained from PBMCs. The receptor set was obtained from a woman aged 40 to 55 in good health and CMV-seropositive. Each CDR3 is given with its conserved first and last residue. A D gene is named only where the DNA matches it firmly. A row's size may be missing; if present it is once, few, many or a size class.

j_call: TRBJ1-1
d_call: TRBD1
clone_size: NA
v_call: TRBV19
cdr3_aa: CASSSLQQGFAEAFF
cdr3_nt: TGTGCCAGTAGTAGTCTCCAACAGGGGTTCGCTGAAGCTTTCTTT

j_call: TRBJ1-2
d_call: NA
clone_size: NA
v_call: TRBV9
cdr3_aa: CASSVVPTGLANYGYTF
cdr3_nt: TGTGCCAGCAGCGTAGTCCCTACAGGGCTTGCTAACTATGGCTACACCTTC

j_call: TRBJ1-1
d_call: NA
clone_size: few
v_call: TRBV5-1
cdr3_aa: CASSLRSHTEAFF
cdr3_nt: TGCGCCAGCAGCTTGAGAAGCCACACTGAAGCTTTCTTT

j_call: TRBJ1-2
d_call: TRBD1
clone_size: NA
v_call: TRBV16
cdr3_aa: CASSRDRTYGYTF
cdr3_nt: TGTGCCAGCAGCCGGGACAGGACCTATGGCTACACCTTC

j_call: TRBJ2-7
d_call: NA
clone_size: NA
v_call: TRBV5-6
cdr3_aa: CASKTEYEQYF
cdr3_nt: TGTGCCAGCAAAACTGAATACGAGCAGTACTTC

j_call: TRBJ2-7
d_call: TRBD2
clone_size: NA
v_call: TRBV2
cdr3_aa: CASRDNGLAGSLYF
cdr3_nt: TGTGCCAGCAGGGATAACGGACTAGCGGGATCATTGTACTTC

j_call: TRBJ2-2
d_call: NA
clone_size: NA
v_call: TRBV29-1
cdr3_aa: CSVEQPSAGELFF
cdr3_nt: TGCAGCGTTGAACAACCTAGCGCCGGGGAGCTGTTTTTT

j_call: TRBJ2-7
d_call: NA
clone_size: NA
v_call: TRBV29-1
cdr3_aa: CSVVRSYEQYF
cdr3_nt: TGCAGCGTTGTGCGTTCCTACGAGCAGTACTTC

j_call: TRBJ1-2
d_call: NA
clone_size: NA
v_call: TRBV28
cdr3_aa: CASSGSRVFTF
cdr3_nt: TGTGCCAGCAGTGGGTCGAGGGTTTTCACCTTC

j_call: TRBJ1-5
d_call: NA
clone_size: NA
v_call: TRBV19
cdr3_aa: CASSISGGNQPQHF
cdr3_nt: TGTGCCAGTAGTATATCGGGGGGCAATCAGCCCCAGCATTTT

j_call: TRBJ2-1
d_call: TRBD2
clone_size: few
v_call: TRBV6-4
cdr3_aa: CASSHGTSGSDEQFF
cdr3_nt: TGTGCCAGCAGTCACGGGACTAGCGGGAGCGATGAGCAGTTCTTC

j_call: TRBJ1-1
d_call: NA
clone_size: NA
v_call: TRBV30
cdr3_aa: CAWSDMNTEAFF
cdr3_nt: TGTGCCTGGAGCGACATGAACACTGAAGCTTTCTTT

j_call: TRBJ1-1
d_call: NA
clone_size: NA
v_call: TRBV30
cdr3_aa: CAWSGENRARTAFF
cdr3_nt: TGTGCCTGGAGTGGGGAAAACAGGGCCCGAACAGCTTTCTTT

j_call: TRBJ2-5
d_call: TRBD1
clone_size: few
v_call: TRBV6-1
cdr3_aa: CASSETGAQETQYF
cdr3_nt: TGTGCCAGCAGTGAGACAGGGGCGCAAGAGACCCAGTACTTC

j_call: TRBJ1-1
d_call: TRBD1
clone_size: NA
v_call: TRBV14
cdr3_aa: CASSPLIGTGVTEAFF
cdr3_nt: TGTGCCAGCAGCCCCCTAATAGGAACAGGGGTCACTGAAGCTTTCTTT

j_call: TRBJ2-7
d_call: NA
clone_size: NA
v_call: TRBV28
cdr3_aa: CASRGSDSRSYEQYF
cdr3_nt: TGTGCCAGCAGGGGGTCGGACAGTCGCTCCTACGAGCAGTACTTC

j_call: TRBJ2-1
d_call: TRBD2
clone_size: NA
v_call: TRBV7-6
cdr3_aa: CASSLVPSGETSSYNEQFF
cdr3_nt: TGTGCCAGCAGCTTAGTCCCCAGCGGGGAAACGAGCTCCTACAATGAGCAGTTCTTC

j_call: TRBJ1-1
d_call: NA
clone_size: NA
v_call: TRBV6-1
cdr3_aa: CASWGLENTEAFF
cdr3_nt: TGTGCCAGCTGGGGACTCGAGAACACTGAAGCTTTCTTT

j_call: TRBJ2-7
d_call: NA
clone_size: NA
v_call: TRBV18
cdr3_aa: CASSARGYEQYF
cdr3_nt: TGTGCCAGCTCGGCCAGGGGTTACGAGCAGTACTTC

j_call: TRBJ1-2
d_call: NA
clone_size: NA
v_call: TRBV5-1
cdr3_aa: CASSLVGGYYTF
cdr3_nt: TGCGCCAGCAGCTTGGTGGGAGGCTACTACACCTTC

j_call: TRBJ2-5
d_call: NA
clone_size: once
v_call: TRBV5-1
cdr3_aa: CASSLGGSQETQYF
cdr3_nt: TGCGCCAGCAGCTTGGGAGGGAGCCAAGAGACCCAGTACTTC

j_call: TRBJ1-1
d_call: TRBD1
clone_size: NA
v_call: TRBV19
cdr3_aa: CASSIGDRMNTEAFF
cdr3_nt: TGTGCCAGTAGTATTGGGGACAGGATGAACACTGAAGCTTTCTTT

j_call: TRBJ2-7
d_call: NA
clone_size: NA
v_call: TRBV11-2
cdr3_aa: CASRSTRSYEQYF
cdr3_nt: TGTGCCAGCAGGTCGACACGATCCTACGAGCAGTACTTC

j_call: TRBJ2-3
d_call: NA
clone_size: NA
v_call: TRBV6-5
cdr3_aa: CASSYLGGASTDTQYF
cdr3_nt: TGTGCCAGCAGTTACTTGGGCGGGGCTAGCACAGATACGCAGTATTTT

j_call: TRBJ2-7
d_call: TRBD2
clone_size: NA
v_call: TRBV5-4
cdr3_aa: CASSSKNSGGKSYEQYF
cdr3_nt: TGTGCCAGCAGCTCCAAAAATAGCGGGGGCAAATCCTACGAGCAGTACTTC

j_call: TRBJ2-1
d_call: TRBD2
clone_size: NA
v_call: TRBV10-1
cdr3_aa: CASTPGGRNEQFF
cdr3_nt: TGCGCCAGCACCCCGGGAGGGAGAAATGAGCAGTTCTTC

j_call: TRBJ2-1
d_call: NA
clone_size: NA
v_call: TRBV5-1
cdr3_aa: CASSLAVGTAGEQFF
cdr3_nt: TGCGCCAGCAGCTTGGCCGTGGGGACAGCGGGTGAGCAGTTCTTC

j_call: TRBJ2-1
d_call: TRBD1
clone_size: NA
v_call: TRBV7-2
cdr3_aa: CASSLGGQGLDEQFF
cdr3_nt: TGTGCCAGCAGCTTAGGGGGACAGGGGTTAGATGAGCAGTTCTTC

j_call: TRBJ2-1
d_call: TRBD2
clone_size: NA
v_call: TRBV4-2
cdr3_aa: CASSQPRRGLAGENEQFF
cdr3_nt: TGTGCCAGCAGCCAACCCCGAAGGGGACTAGCGGGAGAAAATGAGCAGTTCTTC

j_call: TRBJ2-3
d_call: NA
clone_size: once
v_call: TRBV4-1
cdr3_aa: CASSQDWAGSTDTQYF
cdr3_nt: TGCGCCAGCAGCCAAGATTGGGCGGGAAGCACAGATACGCAGTATTTT

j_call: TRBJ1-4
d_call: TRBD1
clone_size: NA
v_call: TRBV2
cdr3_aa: CASSGASGQDFSTNEKLFF
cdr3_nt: TGTGCCAGCAGTGGAGCATCGGGACAGGACTTCTCAACTAATGAAAAACTGTTTTTT

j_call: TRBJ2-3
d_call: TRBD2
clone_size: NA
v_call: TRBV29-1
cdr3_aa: CSVVTSGRATTDTQYF
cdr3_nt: TGCAGCGTTGTGACTAGCGGGAGGGCAACCACAGATACGCAGTATTTT

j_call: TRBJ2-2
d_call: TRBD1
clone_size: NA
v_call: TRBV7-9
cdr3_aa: CASTKITGQVYIGELFF
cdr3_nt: TGTGCCAGCACGAAGATAACGGGACAGGTATACATCGGGGAGCTGTTTTTT

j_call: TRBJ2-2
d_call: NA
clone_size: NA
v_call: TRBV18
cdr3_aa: CASSPTVDTGELFF
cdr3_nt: TGTGCCAGCTCACCTACAGTCGACACCGGGGAGCTGTTTTTT

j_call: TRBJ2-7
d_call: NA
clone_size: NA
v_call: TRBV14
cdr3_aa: CASSQVLFYEQYF
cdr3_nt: TGTGCCAGCAGCCAAGTTCTATTCTACGAGCAGTACTTC

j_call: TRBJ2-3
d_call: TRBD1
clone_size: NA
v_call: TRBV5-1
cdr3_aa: CASSLGQGRDTQYF
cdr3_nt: TGCGCCAGCAGCTTGGGACAGGGGAGGGATACGCAGTATTTT

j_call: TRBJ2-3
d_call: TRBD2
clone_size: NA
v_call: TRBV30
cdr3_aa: CALTSGGSTDTQYF
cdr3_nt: TGTGCCTTGACTAGCGGGGGGTCCACAGATACGCAGTATTTT

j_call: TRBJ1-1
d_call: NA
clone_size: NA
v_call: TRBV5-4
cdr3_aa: CASSLEANTEAFF
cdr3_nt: TGTGCCAGCAGCTTGGAAGCAAACACTGAAGCTTTCTTT

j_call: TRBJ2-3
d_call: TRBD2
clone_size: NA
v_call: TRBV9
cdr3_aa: CASSPRLAVTDTQYF
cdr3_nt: TGTGCCAGCAGCCCCAGACTAGCGGTCACAGATACGCAGTATTTT

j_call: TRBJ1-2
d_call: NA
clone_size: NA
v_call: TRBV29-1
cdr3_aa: CSVSDRSGWNYGYTF
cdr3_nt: TGCAGCGTTAGTGACAGGTCGGGCTGGAACTATGGCTACACCTTC

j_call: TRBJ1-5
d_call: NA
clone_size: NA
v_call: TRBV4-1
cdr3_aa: CASSQDENSNQPQHF
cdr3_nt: TGCGCCAGCAGCCAAGATGAGAATAGCAATCAGCCCCAGCATTTT

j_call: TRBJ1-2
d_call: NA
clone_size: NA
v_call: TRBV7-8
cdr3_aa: CASSLERGYGYTF
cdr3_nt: TGTGCCAGCAGCCTCGAAAGGGGCTATGGCTACACCTTC

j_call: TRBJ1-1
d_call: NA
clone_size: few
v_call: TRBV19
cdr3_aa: CASSIRGDTEAFF
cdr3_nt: TGTGCCAGTAGTATAAGGGGCGACACTGAAGCTTTCTTT

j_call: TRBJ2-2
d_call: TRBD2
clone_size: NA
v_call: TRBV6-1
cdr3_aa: CASSALAGDTGELFF
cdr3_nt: TGTGCCAGCAGTGCCCTAGCGGGAGACACCGGGGAGCTGTTTTTT

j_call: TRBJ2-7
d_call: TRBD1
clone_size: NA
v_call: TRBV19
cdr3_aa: CASSSPGTGPYEQYF
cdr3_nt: TGTGCCAGTAGTTCCCCCGGGACAGGGCCCTACGAGCAGTACTTC

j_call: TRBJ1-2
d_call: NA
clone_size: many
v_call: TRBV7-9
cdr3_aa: CASSAPWEDYGYTF
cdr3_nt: TGTGCCAGCAGCGCTCCTTGGGAGGACTATGGCTACACCTTC

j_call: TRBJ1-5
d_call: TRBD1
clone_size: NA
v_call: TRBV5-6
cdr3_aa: CASSLGTASGNQPQHF
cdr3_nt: TGTGCCAGCAGCTTAGGGACAGCCAGCGGCAATCAGCCCCAGCATTTT

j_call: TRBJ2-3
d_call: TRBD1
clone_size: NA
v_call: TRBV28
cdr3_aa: CASSLSRTGVATDTQYF
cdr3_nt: TGTGCCAGCAGTCTTTCGAGGACAGGGGTCGCCACAGATACGCAGTATTTT

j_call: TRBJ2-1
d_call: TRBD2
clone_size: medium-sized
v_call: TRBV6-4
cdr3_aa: CASSDSSGSYNEQFF
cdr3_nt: TGTGCCAGCAGTGACTCTAGCGGGAGCTACAATGAGCAGTTCTTC

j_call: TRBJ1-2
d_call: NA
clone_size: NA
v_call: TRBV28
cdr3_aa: CASSLGGVNYGYTF
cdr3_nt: TGTGCCAGCAGTTTGGGCGGGGTAAACTATGGCTACACCTTC